These T cell receptor beta chains were read from a single sample in a study of shared clonotypes between healthy human individuals. The table came from immunoSEQ multiplex PCR; TCRdb's copy has only in-frame clones and leaves some out. The data contain some 2.1 million clones, 95% of them seen just once; the ten biggest clones take up 0.13%. Sequencing was carried out using naive CD4+ T cells sorted from blood. These receptors came from a man between 18 and 35 years old in good health. Both conserved end residues are part of each CDR3. The order of the fields is J gene, V gene, clone size, D gene, CDR3 DNA, CDR3 protein. A D gene is named only where the DNA matches it firmly. Size is stated for part of the rows, as once, few or many counts, or as a class when the clone is expanded.

J: TRBJ2-1; V: TRBV7-2; size: NA; D: NA; DNA: TGTGCCAGCAGCCCACATTACAATGAGCAGTTCTTC; CDR3: CASSPHYNEQFF
J: TRBJ1-1; V: TRBV19; size: once; D: NA; DNA: TGTGCCAGTAGTATCCAAGGGGTTAAGAACACTGAAGCTTTCTTT; CDR3: CASSIQGVKNTEAFF
J: TRBJ1-1; V: TRBV5-1; size: NA; D: TRBD1; DNA: TGCGCCAGCAGCGACCGGACAGGCAAGAACACTGAAGCTTTCTTT; CDR3: CASSDRTGKNTEAFF
J: TRBJ2-5; V: TRBV30; size: NA; D: NA; DNA: TGTGCCTGGAGTTTTAACTTCGAGACCCAGTACTTC; CDR3: CAWSFNFETQYF
J: TRBJ1-6; V: TRBV5-1; size: NA; D: TRBD1; DNA: TGCGCCAGCAGCTTGGTTATGGGGACAGGCCCTTCACCCCTCCACTTT; CDR3: CASSLVMGTGPSPLHF
J: TRBJ2-3; V: TRBV2; size: NA; D: TRBD1; DNA: TGTGCCAGCGTTGGACAGGGCGATACGCAGTATTTT; CDR3: CASVGQGDTQYF
J: TRBJ2-2; V: TRBV9; size: NA; D: TRBD2; DNA: TGTGCCAGCAGCGCCAGTCGTGGGACTAGCGGGAGGAGGACCGGGGAGCTGTTTTTT; CDR3: CASSASRGTSGRRTGELFF
J: TRBJ2-7; V: TRBV10-3; size: NA; D: TRBD2; DNA: TGTGCCATCAGTGAGGTAGCGGGGAGCTACGAGCAGTACTTC; CDR3: CAISEVAGSYEQYF
J: TRBJ2-7; V: TRBV6-5; size: NA; D: TRBD1; DNA: TGTGCCAGCAGGTCCCTTTCGACAGGGGGGAAGGAGCAGTACTTC; CDR3: CASRSLSTGGKEQYF
J: TRBJ2-1; V: TRBV27; size: NA; D: NA; DNA: TGTGCCAGCAGTCTCTGGACTGGGAACAATGAGCAGTTCTTC; CDR3: CASSLWTGNNEQFF
J: TRBJ1-1; V: TRBV5-1; size: NA; D: NA; DNA: TGCGCCAGCAGCTTGTCGGGGGACATGAACACTGAAGCTTTCTTT; CDR3: CASSLSGDMNTEAFF
J: TRBJ1-6; V: TRBV6-6; size: NA; D: TRBD1; DNA: TGTGCCAGCAGTGGAGCCGGGACAGGGTACTCACCCCTCCACTTT; CDR3: CASSGAGTGYSPLHF
J: TRBJ2-7; V: TRBV6-5; size: NA; D: NA; DNA: TGTGCCAGCAGCCTTACAGGGTCCTACGAGCAGTACTTC; CDR3: CASSLTGSYEQYF
J: TRBJ2-5; V: TRBV25-1; size: once; D: TRBD2; DNA: TGTGCCAGCAGTGAACCGGGACTAGCGGAAATCCAAGAGACCCAGTACTTC; CDR3: CASSEPGLAEIQETQYF
J: TRBJ2-7; V: TRBV5-1; size: NA; D: TRBD1; DNA: TGCGCCAGCAGCTTGGTGGGACAGGGGAGTGACGAGCAGTACTTC; CDR3: CASSLVGQGSDEQYF
J: TRBJ1-1; V: TRBV7-3; size: once; D: NA; DNA: TGTGCCAGCAGCTTATACCCCTATACTGAAGCTTTCTTT; CDR3: CASSLYPYTEAFF
J: TRBJ2-3; V: TRBV5-1; size: NA; D: NA; DNA: TGCGCCAGCAGCGCCGGGCCTTCTAGCACAGATACGCAGTATTTT; CDR3: CASSAGPSSTDTQYF
J: TRBJ2-4; V: TRBV4-3; size: NA; D: NA; DNA: TGCGCCAGCAGCCAAGATCGGACCCAGGTCTTTATAGCCAAAAACATTCAGTACTTC; CDR3: CASSQDRTQVFIAKNIQYF
J: TRBJ2-7; V: TRBV6-9; size: NA; D: NA; DNA: TGTGCCACGCGGGGGGACAGCAACTACGAGCAGTACTTC; CDR3: CATRGDSNYEQYF
J: TRBJ1-2; V: TRBV5-8; size: NA; D: NA; DNA: TGTGCCAGCAGCTCCCAACAGGGTAACTATGGCTACACCTTC; CDR3: CASSSQQGNYGYTF
J: TRBJ2-7; V: TRBV10-2; size: NA; D: TRBD2; DNA: TGCGCCAGCTCAGAGAGCGGGGGGGCCCCATACGAGCAGTACTTC; CDR3: CASSESGGAPYEQYF
J: TRBJ1-2; V: TRBV18; size: NA; D: NA; DNA: TGTGCCAGCTCACCACTCGGCCCCGCGGGTGGAGGGGTTGCCTATGGCTACACCTTC; CDR3: CASSPLGPAGGGVAYGYTF
J: TRBJ2-2; V: TRBV6-5; size: NA; D: TRBD1; DNA: TGTGCCAGCAGGACCCGGGGACAGGGGGCCGGGGAGCTGTTTTTT; CDR3: CASRTRGQGAGELFF
J: TRBJ2-7; V: TRBV30; size: NA; D: NA; DNA: TGTGCCTGGACTGGACTCGGGGGTAGAGAGCAGTACTTC; CDR3: CAWTGLGGREQYF
J: TRBJ2-6; V: TRBV29-1; size: NA; D: NA; DNA: TGCAGCGCAGCAGAGGATTCTGGGGCCAACGTCCTGACTTTC; CDR3: CSAAEDSGANVLTF
J: TRBJ2-3; V: TRBV28; size: NA; D: TRBD2; DNA: TGTGCCAGCAGTTCCCATATAGCGGGGGGGCCTGATACGCAGTATTTT; CDR3: CASSSHIAGGPDTQYF
J: TRBJ2-1; V: TRBV10-3; size: NA; D: TRBD1; DNA: TGTGCCAGCGGACAGGCCAATGAGCAGTTCTTC; CDR3: CASGQANEQFF
J: TRBJ2-3; V: TRBV29-1; size: NA; D: TRBD1; DNA: TGCAGCGCGGAATCGGACAGGGTGGGCACAGATACGCAGTATTTT; CDR3: CSAESDRVGTDTQYF
J: TRBJ1-1; V: TRBV4-2; size: NA; D: NA; DNA: TGTGCCAGCAGCCCGAGGGGGGACACTGAAGCTTTCTTT; CDR3: CASSPRGDTEAFF
J: TRBJ2-4; V: TRBV5-6; size: NA; D: TRBD1; DNA: TGTGCCAGCAGCCGTGGCCTTACAGGGGAGAGGGGCATTCAGTACTTC; CDR3: CASSRGLTGERGIQYF
J: TRBJ1-1; V: TRBV5-1; size: NA; D: NA; DNA: TGCGCCAGCAGCTTCCGGCAGACACTTTTAAACACTGAAGCTTTCTTT; CDR3: CASSFRQTLLNTEAFF
J: TRBJ1-1; V: TRBV5-4; size: NA; D: TRBD1; DNA: TGTGCCAGCAGGGCAGGGGGCGCGAACACTGAAGCTTTCTTT; CDR3: CASRAGGANTEAFF
J: TRBJ1-6; V: TRBV21-1; size: NA; D: NA; DNA: TGTGCCAGCAGCAAAGTGGTTGGGGTTAAATCACCCCTCCACTTT; CDR3: CASSKVVGVKSPLHF
J: TRBJ1-1; V: TRBV6-6; size: NA; D: TRBD1; DNA: TGTGCCAGCAGTTACCCCCAGGGGGATACTGAAGCTTTCTTT; CDR3: CASSYPQGDTEAFF
J: TRBJ2-1; V: TRBV9; size: once; D: TRBD1; DNA: TGTGCCAGCAGCGACCGACAGGGGCATAACTACAATGAGCAGTTCTTC; CDR3: CASSDRQGHNYNEQFF
J: TRBJ2-7; V: TRBV7-6; size: NA; D: TRBD2; DNA: TGTGCCAGCAGCTTACGAAGGACTAGCGGGAGGGCCAACGAGCAGTACTTC; CDR3: CASSLRRTSGRANEQYF
J: TRBJ2-7; V: TRBV7-8; size: NA; D: TRBD2; DNA: TGTGCCAGCAGCCTAGGGGGACTAGGCTACGAGCAGTACTTC; CDR3: CASSLGGLGYEQYF
J: TRBJ2-1; V: TRBV11-2; size: NA; D: TRBD2; DNA: TGTGCCAGCAGCTTTACTAGCGGGGTCAATGAGCAGTTCTTC; CDR3: CASSFTSGVNEQFF
J: TRBJ2-1; V: TRBV4-1; size: NA; D: TRBD2; DNA: TGCGCCAGCAGCCAAACGGGACTAGCGGGAAGTGAGCAGTTCTTC; CDR3: CASSQTGLAGSEQFF
J: TRBJ2-2; V: TRBV6-6; size: NA; D: NA; DNA: TGTGCCAGCAGTTACTCAACAGCGAACACCGGGGAGCTGTTTTTT; CDR3: CASSYSTANTGELFF
J: TRBJ2-3; V: TRBV6-1; size: NA; D: NA; DNA: TGTGCCAGCGGGTACGGATTGGGAGATACGCAGTATTTT; CDR3: CASGYGLGDTQYF